Sequencing of this TCR beta chain was carried out in a study of T cells in narcolepsy. Study-level background: Enrolled donors included narcolepsy type 1 or type 2 patients and healthy controls.

This CDR3 is built from 15 residues. Germline V CDR1 and CDR2: LNHDA, SQIVND (reference sequence). As to this clone: The antigen remains unidentified. At one of its ends the junction is not consistent with the germline gene, which may arise from a read error. The same CDR3 also results from other DNA sequences found in this sample.

Method: immunoSEQ multiplex PCR; TCRdb's copy keeps in-frame clones and lacks some. Found here are around 27,000 clones, about 86% of them singletons; the top ten hold approximately 0.71%. Study observations and caveats: Autoreactive HCRT-specific and TRIB2-specific clonotypes were marked in same-patient CSF-versus-blood CD4+ comparisons.

The source is a human donor with narcolepsy. The sequencing input was CD45RA- memory CD4+ T cells from PBMCs. This chain joins TRBV19 and TRBJ1-5; D remains ambiguous. CDR3: CASSPTSGYNQPQHF. CDR3 sequence (DNA): TGTGCCAGTAGTCCGACGAGTGGGTACAATCAACCCCAGCATTTT.